Sequencing of this T cell receptor (beta chain) was carried out in a study of cytomegalovirus exposure and HLA in healthy donors. Overall study findings and caveats: In a later analysis, CMV-associated beta chains were mostly HLA-associated, it appeared.

V lost 1 base and J lost 6; bases outside the gene matches: 6. CDR3 length equals 16 residues. Germline V lookup: CDR1 LNHNV, CDR2 YYDKDF (reference sequence). PCR amplification relied on 60 Vbeta primers (plus 13 Jbeta primers). Sequenced by immunoSEQ multiplex PCR; TCRdb stores in-frame clones only, minus some. The sample lists around 140,000 clones, 78% occurring once. For this clone: Antigen specificity is unknown.

The receptor comes from a female donor in good health and CMV-seronegative. V is TRBV15 and J is TRBJ1-4, with 9 bases fitting TRBD1. Source material: PBMCs. CDR3 in amino acids: CATSRVAGTGYEKLFF. In nucleotides, the CDR3 is TGTGCCACCAGCAGAGTAGCCGGGACAGGGTATGAAAAACTGTTTTTT.